Listed below are T cell receptor beta chains from one sample, sequenced in a study of T cell repertoires in cytomegalovirus infection. TCRdb independently ran MiXCR on the reads; one entry per CDR3 protein. The sample lists some 390,000 distinct CDR3 sequences, 15% to 20% seen once, with under 9% in the top ten. The sample consisted of PBMCs. The receptors originated from a human donor in good health (CMV status not recorded). Some clones in this sample may be carry-over from other donors' samples. Both conserved end residues are part of each CDR3. The D gene is left open where the match is weak. The size of a clone is reported for some rows only, either as once, few or many, or as a class for expanded clones.

TRBJ2-7,many,15,TRBV7-2,TRBD2,TGTGCCAGCAGGCTGGCGGGAGGGCCAGGCTACGAGCAGTACTTC,CASRLAGGPGYEQYF
TRBJ2-1,few,16,TRBV10-3,-,TGTGCCATCAGTGAGTCTCCGAGACTAGGGGAGAATGAGCAGTTCTTC,CAISESPRLGENEQFF
TRBJ1-6,few,14,TRBV10-3,-,TGTGCCATCAGTGATTTTAGGGGGACGGGGCAGGTGGCGTTT,CAISDFRGTGQVAF
TRBJ2-7,-,12,TRBV10-1,-,TGCGCCAGCAGTTCAGGGGGGACGCAGCAGTACTTC,CASSSGGTQQYF
TRBJ1-5,-,18,TRBV6-5,-,TGTGCCAGCAGCGCCTCGACGGCAGGCCCCTGGGGGGATCAGCCCCAGCATTTT,CASSASTAGPWGDQPQHF
TRBJ2-7,many,14,TRBV7-2,-,TGTGCCAGCAGCTTAGCACGGCACTCCTACGAGCAGTACTTC,CASSLARHSYEQYF
TRBJ2-3,many,15,TRBV6-1,TRBD2,TGTGCCAGCACCCCTGGCGGGAGTAGAGCAGATACGCAGTATTTT,CASTPGGSRADTQYF
TRBJ2-7,many,13,TRBV7-2,-,TGTGCCAGCAGCTCTTCCGACACGTACGAGCAGTACTTC,CASSSSDTYEQYF
TRBJ1-1,-,12,TRBV19,-,TGTGCCAGTAGTATAGTCGGAGACAAAGCTTTCTTT,CASSIVGDKAFF
TRBJ1-1,-,13,TRBV11-2,TRBD1,TGTGCCAGCAGCTTCGCGAGACAGGGAGGTGCTTTCTTT,CASSFARQGGAFF
TRBJ2-3,-,15,TRBV2,-,TGTGCCAGCAGTGCCGATCCGGGTTCCACAGATACGCAGTATTTT,CASSADPGSTDTQYF